The 10 T cell receptor beta chains below come from one sample, sequenced in a study of T cells in Graves' hyperthyroidism and ophthalmopathy. The CDR3 regions of TCR beta were amplified from RNA transcripts. In the first-round RT-PCR of the TCR CDR3, the HTBI primer set was used. MiXCR, applied by TCRdb to the multiplex PCR reads, yields one record per CDR3 protein. The sample holds approximately 710,000 distinct CDR3 sequences; 15% to 20% are singletons and the top ten take about a sixth. Material: blood. The receptors shown here come from a man aged 45 to 65 with Graves' hyperthyroidism.

This chain links TRBV28 with TRBJ1-1; D is unresolved. CDR3 length: 15 amino acids. Germline V lookup: CDR1 MDHEN, CDR2 SYDVKM. Trimming stripped 3 bases from V and 1 base from J, with 12 bases between. The CDR3 is CASSLTHTGNTEAFF. CDR3 in DNA: TGTGCCAGCAGTTTGACACACACGGGGAACACTGAAGCTTTCTTT.

This clonotype was seen more than once but under ten times. J is TRBJ1-2 and V is TRBV10-1; D is uncertain. This CDR3 contains 12 residues. The germline gives CDR1 WNHNN, CDR2 SYGVQD (reference sequence). V lost 3 bases, J lost 4 bases, and 6 bases lay in between. The DNA for the CDR3 is TGCGCCAGCAGTGATGGGAGCTATGGCTACACCTTC. Translating gives CASSDGSYGYTF.

This chain connects TRBV18 to TRBJ1-1, with D uncertain. This CDR3 spans 14 amino acids. Germline CDR1 KGHSH, CDR2 LQKENI. V was pared by 4 bases and J by 1 base, with 10 bases between. The CDR3 loop is CASSRSTGNTEAFF. The CDR3 coding sequence is TGTGCCAGCTCACGATCGACGGGGAACACTGAAGCTTTCTTT.

The chain links TRBV10-2 to TRBJ1-5; a weak D match, TRBD1 (5 bases). The CDR3 has 15 residues. V lost 0 bases to trimming and J lost 5 bases, with 11 bases between them. The germline V gene encodes CDR1 WSHSY and CDR2 SAAADI. In DNA form, the CDR3 reads TGCGCCAGCAGTGAGTCCGCAGGGAACTATCAGCCCCAGCATTTT. This gives the protein CASSESAGNYQPQHF.

This clonotype has at least ten counts. This chain joins TRBV30 and TRBJ2-3; 7 positions agree with TRBD1. The V gene's germline CDR1 is GTSNPN and CDR2 SVGIG (reference sequence). This CDR3 has 16 amino acids. Losses at the gene ends were 0 bases for V and 7 bases for J; bases not matched to a gene: 13. The CDR3 here is CAWSVGVGQLRHTQYF. Written as DNA, the CDR3 is TGTGCCTGGAGTGTAGGGGTGGGACAGCTCAGACATACGCAGTATTTT.

The chain has TRBV5-1 and TRBJ1-6, with a possible D match to TRBD1 (5 bases). Germline values: CDR1 SGHRS, CDR2 YFSETQ. The CDR3 runs 17 residues. The V end was cut by 4 bases, the J end by 0 bases, with 14 bases between. The CDR3: CASSPAWGSSYNSPLHF. The CDR3 coding sequence is TGCGCCAGCAGCCCAGCGTGGGGGAGCTCCTATAATTCACCCCTCCACTTT.

The chain joins TRBV9 to TRBJ2-5; TRBD1 aligns across 7 bases. The V gene end was trimmed by 0 bases and the J gene end by 2 bases; junction bases not matched to a gene: 4. Germline CDR1 SGDLS, CDR2 YYNGEE. The CDR3 loop spans 15 amino acids. Here the CDR3 DNA reads TGTGCCAGCAGCGTAGGACAGGGTGAACAAGAGACCCAGTACTTC. It encodes CASSVGQGEQETQYF. The variable domain in full, with the rest retrieved from reference TRBV9 and TRBJ2-5, is DSGVTQTPKHLITATGQRVTLRCSPRSGDLSVYWYQQSLDQGLQFLIQYYNGEERAKGNILERFSAQQFPDLHSELNLSSLELGDSALYFCASSVGQGEQETQYFGPGTRLLVL.

This clonotype was seen at least ten times. The chain combines TRBV27 with TRBJ2-1; 11 bases align to TRBD2. This CDR3 has 17 amino acids. Germline V gene data show CDR1 as MNHEY and CDR2 as SMNVEV (reference sequence). Unmatched junction bases numbered 12, after V lost 4 bases and J lost 7 bases. The CDR3 region has the DNA TGTGCCAGCAGTTACCAAACGACTAGCGGGATAGGTAATGAGCAGTTCTTC. Translating it yields CASSYQTTSGIGNEQFF.

This clonotype was seen a handful of times. This sequence joins TRBV6-1 and TRBJ2-3; weak D call: TRBD1 (5 bases). V was clipped by 6 bases and J by 3 bases, with 10 bases between them. CDR1 and CDR2 (germline): MNHNS, SASEGT. The CDR3 runs to 13 residues. Written as DNA, the CDR3 is TGTGCCAGCAGAAGAGACAGAACAGATACGCAGTATTTT. Its translation is CASRRDRTDTQYF.

This clonotype was seen ten or more times. The V and J genes are TRBV6-1 and TRBJ2-7, with 9 bases fitting TRBD1. After removal of 6 bases from V and 4 bases from J, the junction contained 25 bases not matched to a gene. Germline V lookup: CDR1 MNHNS, CDR2 SASEGT. The CDR3 covers 20 residues. The CDR3 reads CASRPNTPGQGKARVYEQYF. CDR3 sequence (DNA): TGTGCCAGCAGACCCAATACACCGGGACAGGGAAAGGCAAGGGTGTACGAGCAGTACTTC.